The T cell receptor (beta chain) described here comes from a study of cytomegalovirus exposure and HLA in healthy donors. V lost 0 bases to trimming and J lost 0 bases, with 7 bases between them. The CDR3 has 15 amino acids. Germline V gives CDR1 SGHVS, CDR2 FNYEAQ. 60 Vbeta and 13 Jbeta primers were used in PCR. TCRdb's table, derived via immunoSEQ multiplex PCR, lists solely in-frame clones and lacks some. The table lists around 120,000 clones, over 75% of them singletons. The gene calls are TRBV7-6 and TRBJ2-3; a weak D match, TRBD2 (6 bases). Sequenced input: PBMCs. This sequence originates from a human donor in good health. The CDR3 reads CASSLAGGSTDTQYF. CDR3 nucleotides: TGTGCCAGCAGCTTAGCGGGAGGTAGCACAGATACGCAGTATTTT.